This T cell receptor (beta chain) was observed in a study of molecular identifiers for immune sequencing clone quantification. Study summary: Replicate experiments took RNA from 20,000 or 100,000 naive CD8 cells, divided it five ways and sequenced four.

A remark on this clonotype: Its antigen is not known. It is likely a read error, because the conserved phenylalanine at the end of the CDR3 is missing.

Points from the study as a whole: In naive cells, under 1% of molecules belonged to clones above 20 RNA copies, against over 97% in effector cells.

TCRdb re-derived calls from the PCR reads in MiXCR, one entry per CDR3 protein. The sample includes more than 85,000 distinct CDR3 sequences, roughly a third of them seen just once. V was trimmed by 2 bases and J by 4 bases, leaving 15 bases between them. CDR1 MDHEN and CDR2 SYDVKM come from the germline V gene. CDR3 length equals 15 residues. The receptor's source is a human donor in good health. Some libraries in this study had Jurkat cell RNA spiked in. The gene calls are TRBV28 and TRBJ2-7, with D perhaps TRBD2 (5 bases). Sequenced: naive CD8+ T cells from blood, with Jurkat cell RNA spiked in. Noted subset: FACS-sorted CD8+CD4-CCR7+CD45RA+ naive T cells. CDR3 DNA sequence: TGTGCCAGCAGTTTAGAGGGCGAGGGTTTTTACGAGCAGTACTAC. As protein: CASSLEGEGFYEQYY.